These 30 T cell receptor beta chains came from one sample sequenced in a study of blood T cell repertoires in COVID-19. The data were produced by immunoSEQ multiplex PCR, yet TCRdb's version contains in-frame clones alone and is incomplete. Here the sample spans approximately 290,000 clones, roughly 90% being singletons. Sequencing was carried out using peripheral blood. Receptors were obtained from a young man with acute or convalescent COVID-19.

The chain combines TRBV30 with TRBJ1-1, with D possibly matching TRBD1 (6 bases). This CDR3 contains 16 residues. With 2 bases removed from V and 0 bases from J, the gap between germline ends came to 16 bases. Germline-derived CDR1 and CDR2 are GTSNPN and SVGIG (reference sequence). CDR3 nucleotides: TGTGCCTGGAGTAATCGGGGGGGGCTGGTGAACACTGAAGCTTTCTTT. Amino acid sequence: CAWSNRGGLVNTEAFF.

The chain recombines TRBV19 with TRBJ2-3, with D possibly matching TRBD2 (6 bases). The CDR3 consists of 16 residues. Germline V lookup: CDR1 LNHDA, CDR2 SQIVND (reference sequence). V lost 3 bases and J lost 3, with 16 bases in between. CDR3 sequence (DNA): TGTGCCAGTAGTATGGATGGCCACGGGGGTACAGATACGCAGTATTTT. Its translation: CASSMDGHGGTDTQYF.

The V call is TRBV6-5, the J call TRBJ1-6; maybe TRBD1 (6 bases). The CDR3 has 15 residues. Trimming left V 0 bases short and J 9 bases short, with 12 bases between. In germline, CDR1 is MNHEY, CDR2 SVGAGI. The CDR3 here is CASSYSTGSISPLHF. In DNA, the CDR3 is TGTGCCAGCAGTTACTCTACAGGGAGTATTTCACCCCTCCACTTT.

The genes are TRBV5-1 and TRBJ2-1, with a weak D call TRBD2 (6 bases). This CDR3 is 15 amino acids long. V gave up 1 base and J gave up 3 bases, with 11 bases separating them. Germline V CDR1 and CDR2: SGHRS, YFSETQ. The CDR3 spells CASSLIPGVYNEQFF. For the CDR3, the DNA is TGCGCCAGCAGCTTGATTCCGGGAGTCTACAATGAGCAGTTCTTC.

This sequence joins TRBV9 and TRBJ2-3; D is unresolved. This CDR3 spans 15 amino acids. Between the trimmed V and J ends, which lost 0 bases and 2 bases, there was a span of 10 bases. The germline V gene has CDR1 SGDLS and CDR2 YYNGEE. The CDR3, as DNA: TGTGCCAGCAGCGTAGCACCCCAGGTCACAGATACGCAGTATTTT. It codes for CASSVAPQVTDTQYF.

This clone was counted many times. CDR3: CASSKAVRGEWKQYF. CDR3 bases: TGTGCCAGCAGCAAAGCGGTCAGGGGAGAATGGAAGCAGTACTTC. This sequence joins TRBV21-1 and TRBJ2-7; the DNA was not used to check the table's D call, TRBD1. TRBV21-1 is listed as a pseudogene. The CDR3 runs 15 residues.

This rearrangement joins TRBV5-1 to TRBJ2-5; TRBD1 agrees at 7 bases. This CDR3 region has 18 residues. CDR1 and CDR2 (germline): SGHRS, YFSETQ. Trimming removed 3 bases from V and 1 base from J; junction bases left unmatched: 15. CDR3 loop: CASSSIPGQLSTQETQYF. As DNA, the CDR3 is TGCGCCAGCAGCTCTATACCGGGACAGCTAAGTACCCAAGAGACCCAGTACTTC.

This clone was recorded once. V is TRBV27 and J is TRBJ1-5; 9 bases line up with TRBD1. Germline CDR1 is MNHEY and CDR2 is SMNVEV (reference sequence). J lost 7 bases, V lost 6 bases, and 7 bases had no gene match. The CDR3 has 14 amino acids. CDR3 in amino acids: CASRPRTGEQPQHF. The CDR3 DNA reads as TGTGCCAGCAGGCCTCGGACAGGGGAGCAGCCCCAGCATTTT.

V gene TRBV10-3 combines with J gene TRBJ1-1; D is unresolved. Germline loops: CDR1 ENHRY, CDR2 SYGVKD. V lost 2 bases and J 3 bases, leaving 7 bases between the germline ends. There are 13 residues in the CDR3. The CDR3 sequence is CAISETSDTEAFF. The CDR3 DNA reads TGTGCCATCAGTGAGACCAGCGACACTGAAGCTTTCTTT.

The chain employs TRBV30 and TRBJ1-1, with 7 bases that match TRBD1. With V trimmed by 5 bases and J by 10 bases, 13 bases remained unmatched. Germline V gene data show CDR1 as GTSNPN and CDR2 as SVGIG (reference sequence). This CDR3 has 13 amino acids. The CDR3 nucleotides are TGTGCCTGGCGAGTCGGGACAGCTGACCGAGCTTTCTTT. It codes for CAWRVGTADRAFF.

The chain recombines TRBV3-1 (or the pseudogene TRBV3-2) with TRBJ2-7; D is perhaps TRBD1 (6 bases). Trimming stripped 0 bases from V and 6 bases from J, with 9 bases between. The CDR3 has 13 residues. Looked up from germline, CDR1 is LGHDT and CDR2 is YNNKEL (reference sequence). Here the CDR3 reads CASSQDRGGEQYF. The CDR3 DNA reads as TGTGCCAGCAGCCAAGATCGAGGGGGCGAGCAGTACTTC.

V gene TRBV2 combines with J gene TRBJ2-3; 9 bases fit TRBD2. Germline V gene sequence: CDR1 SNHLY, CDR2 FYNNEI. The CDR3 length is 15 residues. With V trimmed by 7 bases and J by 0 bases, 5 bases remained unmatched. The CDR3 sequence: CASTVSGGSTDTQYF. The DNA of the CDR3 is TGTGCCAGCACTGTAAGCGGGGGGAGCACAGATACGCAGTATTTT.

The CDR3 DNA reads as TGTGCCTGGGCCCGGGACAGGGATGAAAAACTGTTTTTT. Protein sequence: CAWARDRDEKLFF. The V and J genes are TRBV30 and TRBJ1-4, with TRBD1 matching 9 bases. Germline V gene sequence: CDR1 GTSNPN, CDR2 SVGIG (reference sequence). J was trimmed by 6 bases and V by 5 bases; bases with no gene match: 4. CDR3 length equals 13 residues.

The gene calls are TRBV21-1 and TRBJ1-5. TRBV21-1 is described as a pseudogene. This CDR3 comprises 14 residues. The CDR3 DNA reads as TGTGCCAGCAGTAGGAGTGATAGCAATCAGCCCCAGCATTTT. Translation gives CASSRSDSNQPQHF.

The genes are TRBV12-3 or TRBV12-4 and TRBJ1-2; unclear D gene. This CDR3 comprises 13 residues. Trimming took 6 bases from V and 6 from J, leaving 14 bases between them. CDR3 nucleotides: TGTGCCAGCAGAATTGGACGGGGTAATGGCTACACCTTC. Protein: CASRIGRGNGYTF.

V is TRBV5-5 and J is TRBJ2-5, with 12 bases that match TRBD2. Germline V gene sequence: CDR1 SGHKS, CDR2 YYEKEE (reference sequence). The CDR3 has 19 residues. Germline trimming cut 0 bases from V and 5 bases from J; bases unmatched to any gene: 14. The CDR3 sequence: CASSLALRLAGGRGETQYF. The CDR3 DNA follows: TGTGCCAGCAGCTTGGCCTTACGTCTAGCGGGAGGGCGCGGTGAGACCCAGTACTTC.

This sequence joins TRBV7-9 and TRBJ2-1; possibly TRBD1 for D (5 bases). The V gene's germline CDR1 is SEHNR and CDR2 FQNEAQ (reference sequence). Deletions cut 5 bases from V and 5 bases from J, with 10 bases between. The CDR3 covers 13 residues. CDR3 bases: TGTGCCAGCAGCCCCAAGGGGCACAATGAGCAGTTCTTC. Protein product: CASSPKGHNEQFF.

A single count supports this clone. J is TRBJ1-3 and V is TRBV11-2; D unclear. The CDR3 contains 15 residues. CDR1 SGHAT and CDR2 FQNNGV come from the germline V gene. Trimming cost V 0 bases and J 3 bases, with 9 bases left between them. The CDR3 reads CASSLEDLGGNTIYF. The CDR3 DNA is TGTGCCAGCAGCTTAGAGGACTTGGGTGGAAACACCATATATTTT.

This rearrangement joins TRBV6-1 to TRBJ2-1; D is ambiguous. Germline V gene data show CDR1 as MNHNS and CDR2 as SASEGT. The V end lost 2 bases, the J end lost 0 bases, and 17 bases lay between the germline ends. The CDR3 is 18 residues long. DNA for the CDR3: TGTGCCAGCAGTGAATGGTCGGCGGCCCCGAGCTCCTACAATGAGCAGTTCTTC. This codes for CASSEWSAAPSSYNEQFF.

The chain combines TRBV9 with TRBJ2-3; no clear D. The length of the CDR3 is 14 residues. Trimming shortened V by 1 base and J by 2 bases, and 8 bases separated the two germline ends. Germline CDR1 is SGDLS and CDR2 is YYNGEE. CDR3: CASSVSGYTDTQYF. The CDR3 nucleotides read TGTGCCAGCAGCGTATCCGGGTACACAGATACGCAGTATTTT.

This chain uses TRBV15 with TRBJ1-1, with 9 bases identical to TRBD1. The germline gives CDR1 LNHNV, CDR2 YYDKDF (reference sequence). The CDR3 is 15 residues long. With V trimmed by 5 bases and J by 4 bases, 8 bases remained unmatched. CDR3: CATSGTGYRSTEAFF. In DNA, the CDR3 is TGTGCCACCAGCGGGACAGGGTATAGAAGCACTGAAGCTTTCTTT.

As for this clone: The sample holds other DNA sequences that translate to the same CDR3. The V call is TRBV28, the J call TRBJ1-5; 7 bases line up with TRBD1. Germline lookup yields CDR1 MDHEN and CDR2 SYDVKM. CDR3 size: 15 residues. With V trimmed by 2 bases and J by 2 bases, 3 bases remained unmatched. The CDR3 sequence: CASSLPGQGNQPQHF. The CDR3 bases are TGTGCCAGCAGTTTACCCGGACAGGGCAATCAGCCCCAGCATTTT.

The J gene is TRBJ1-2, the V gene TRBV4-1; D remains ambiguous. V lost 4 bases and J lost 2, with 8 bases in between. Germline loops: CDR1 MGHRA, CDR2 YSYEKL. This CDR3 comprises 13 residues. CDR3 sequence (DNA): TGCGCCAGCAGCCTGAGCGGGAACTATGGCTACACCTTC. As protein: CASSLSGNYGYTF.

The CDR3 reads CASSEDRGIGNEQFF. For the CDR3, the DNA is TGTGCCAGCAGTGAAGACAGGGGGATAGGCAATGAGCAGTTCTTC. The J gene is TRBJ2-1, the V gene TRBV9; 9 bases map to TRBD1. Germline CDR1 SGDLS, CDR2 YYNGEE. The CDR3 runs to 15 residues. The ends lost 5 bases at V and 6 bases at J; junction bases unmatched: 9.

This rearrangement joins TRBV5-1 to TRBJ1-6; 8 bases align to TRBD1. CDR3 length equals 14 residues. V shed 4 bases, J shed 9 bases, and the junction held 6 bases outside the gene matches. Germline V lookup: CDR1 SGHRS, CDR2 YFSETQ. For the CDR3, the DNA is TGCGCCAGCAGCCGACAGGGGTCGACTTCACCCCTCCACTTT. Translated, it gives CASSRQGSTSPLHF. The full variable domain, rest sourced from reference TRBV5-1 and TRBJ1-6, is KAGVTQTPRYLIKTRGQQVTLSCSPISGHRSVSWYQQTPGQGLQFLFEYFSETQRNKGNFPGRFSGRQFSNSRSEMNVSTLELGDSALYLCASSRQGSTSPLHFGNGTRLTVT.

The CDR3 loop reads CASSSPSGQGNQPQHF. CDR3 DNA: TGTGCCAGCAGTTCCCCCTCCGGACAGGGCAATCAGCCCCAGCATTTT. J is TRBJ1-5 and V is TRBV28; 7 bases match TRBD1. The length of the CDR3 is 16 residues. V was pared by 4 bases and J by 2 bases, with 8 bases of the junction left unmatched. Germline V gene lookup returns CDR1 MDHEN and CDR2 SYDVKM. Filled out from reference TRBV28 and TRBJ1-5, the complete variable domain reads DVKVTQSSRYLVKRTGEKVFLECVQDMDHENMFWYRQDPGLGLRLIYFSYDVKMKEKGDIPEGYSVSREKKERFSLILESASTNQTSMYLCASSSPSGQGNQPQHFGDGTRLSIL.

Concerning this clone: This sample includes further DNA sequences coding for the same CDR3. CDR3 sequence reads: CASSFLAANTGELFF. CDR3 in DNA: TGCGCCAGCAGCTTCTTAGCGGCGAACACCGGGGAGCTGTTTTTT. This chain connects TRBV5-1 to TRBJ2-2, with D tentatively TRBD2 (6 bases). This CDR3 is built from 15 residues. Germline lookup yields CDR1 SGHRS and CDR2 YFSETQ. Trimming took off 2 bases at V and 0 bases at J, with 8 bases between the two ends.

This chain links TRBV5-5 with TRBJ1-3, with a tentative D call TRBD1 (6 bases). The germline gives CDR1 SGHKS, CDR2 YYEKEE (reference sequence). V lost 4 bases, J lost 0 bases, and 11 bases lay in between. The CDR3 runs to 15 residues. The CDR3 sequence: CASSPGHNSGNTIYF. CDR3 nucleotide sequence: TGTGCCAGCAGCCCGGGACACAACTCTGGAAACACCATATATTTT.

The rearrangement links TRBV5-5 to TRBJ2-7, with TRBD2 as a possible D gene (5 bases). CDR3 length: 15 amino acids. Germline lookup yields CDR1 SGHKS and CDR2 YYEKEE (reference sequence). V gave up 0 bases and J gave up 4 bases, with 14 bases separating them. CDR3 in amino acids: CASSLAASSQYEQYF. CDR3 coding DNA: TGTGCCAGCAGCTTGGCGGCTAGCAGCCAATACGAGCAGTACTTC.

The chain employs TRBV28 and TRBJ1-2; D gene unclear. V was pared by 3 bases and J by 0 bases, with 8 bases between. In germline, CDR1 is MDHEN, CDR2 SYDVKM. The CDR3 runs to 14 residues. CDR3 residues: CASSLAGSNYGYTF. In DNA form, the CDR3 reads TGTGCCAGCAGTTTGGCAGGTTCTAACTATGGCTACACCTTC.